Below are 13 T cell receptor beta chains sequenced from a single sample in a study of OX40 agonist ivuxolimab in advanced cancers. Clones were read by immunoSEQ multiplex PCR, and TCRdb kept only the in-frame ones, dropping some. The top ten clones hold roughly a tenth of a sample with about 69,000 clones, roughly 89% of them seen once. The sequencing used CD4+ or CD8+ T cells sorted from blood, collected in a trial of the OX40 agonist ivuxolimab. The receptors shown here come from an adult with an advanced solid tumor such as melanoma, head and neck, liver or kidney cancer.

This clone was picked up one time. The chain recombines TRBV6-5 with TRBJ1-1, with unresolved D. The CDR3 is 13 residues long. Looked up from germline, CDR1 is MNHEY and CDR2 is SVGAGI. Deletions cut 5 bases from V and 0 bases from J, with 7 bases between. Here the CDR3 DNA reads TGTGCCAGCAGTCGGACGGTGAACACTGAAGCTTTCTTT. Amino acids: CASSRTVNTEAFF.

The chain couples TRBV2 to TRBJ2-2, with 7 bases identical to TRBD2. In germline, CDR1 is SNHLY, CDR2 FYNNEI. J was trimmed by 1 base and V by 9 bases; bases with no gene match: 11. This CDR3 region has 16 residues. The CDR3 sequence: CASGTATGGNTGELFF. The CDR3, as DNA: TGTGCCAGTGGGACGGCGACGGGGGGGAACACCGGGGAGCTGTTTTTT.

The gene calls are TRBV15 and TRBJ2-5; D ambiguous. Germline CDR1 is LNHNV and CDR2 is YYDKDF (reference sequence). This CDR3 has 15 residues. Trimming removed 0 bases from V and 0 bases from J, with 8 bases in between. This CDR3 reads CATSRDRGHQETQYF. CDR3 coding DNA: TGTGCCACCAGCAGAGATCGTGGCCACCAAGAGACCCAGTACTTC.

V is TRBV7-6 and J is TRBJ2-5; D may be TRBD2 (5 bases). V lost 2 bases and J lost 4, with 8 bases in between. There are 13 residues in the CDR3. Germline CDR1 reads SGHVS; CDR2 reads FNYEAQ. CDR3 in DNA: TGTGCCAGCAGCTTAAGGGCGGGAGAGACCCAGTACTTC. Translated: CASSLRAGETQYF.

CDR3 in amino acids: CASSLGDTEAFF. The CDR3 bases are TGTGCCAGCAGCTTAGGTGACACTGAAGCTTTCTTT. The chain is built from TRBV11-2 and TRBJ1-1, with D unresolved. Between the trimmed V and J ends, which lost 1 base and 3 bases, there was a span of 3 bases. The germline CDR1 and CDR2 sequences are SGHAT and FQNNGV. The CDR3 has 12 residues.

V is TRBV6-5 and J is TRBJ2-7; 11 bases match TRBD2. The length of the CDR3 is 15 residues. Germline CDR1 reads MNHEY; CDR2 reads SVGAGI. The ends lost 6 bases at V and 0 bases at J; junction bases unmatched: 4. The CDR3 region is CASRGLAGGSYEQYF. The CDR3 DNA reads TGTGCCAGCAGGGGGCTAGCGGGAGGCTCCTACGAGCAGTACTTC.

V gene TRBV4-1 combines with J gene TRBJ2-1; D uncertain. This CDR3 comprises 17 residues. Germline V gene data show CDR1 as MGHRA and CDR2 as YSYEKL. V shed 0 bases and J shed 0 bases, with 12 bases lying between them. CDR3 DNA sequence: TGCGCCAGCAGCCAAGACAGGACGACCCGCTCCTACAATGAGCAGTTCTTC. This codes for CASSQDRTTRSYNEQFF.

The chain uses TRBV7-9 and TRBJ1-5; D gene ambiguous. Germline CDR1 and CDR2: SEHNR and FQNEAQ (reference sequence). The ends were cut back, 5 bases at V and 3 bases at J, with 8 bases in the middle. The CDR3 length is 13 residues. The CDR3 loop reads CASSPDHNQPQHF. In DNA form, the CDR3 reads TGTGCCAGCAGCCCGGACCACAATCAGCCCCAGCATTTT.

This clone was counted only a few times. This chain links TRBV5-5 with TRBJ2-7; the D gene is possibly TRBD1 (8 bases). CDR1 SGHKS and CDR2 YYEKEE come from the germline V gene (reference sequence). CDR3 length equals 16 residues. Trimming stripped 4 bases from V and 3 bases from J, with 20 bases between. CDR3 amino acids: CASSHGGDRFFYEQYF. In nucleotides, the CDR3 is TGTGCCAGCAGCCATGGGGGGGACAGGTTCTTCTACGAGCAGTACTTC.

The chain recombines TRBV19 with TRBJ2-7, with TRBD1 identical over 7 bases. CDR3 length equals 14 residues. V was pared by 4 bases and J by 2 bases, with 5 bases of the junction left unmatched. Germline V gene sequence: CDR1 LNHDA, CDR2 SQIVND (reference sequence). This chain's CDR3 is CASSSRDRAYEQYF. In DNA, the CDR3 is TGTGCCAGTAGTAGCCGAGACAGGGCCTACGAGCAGTACTTC.

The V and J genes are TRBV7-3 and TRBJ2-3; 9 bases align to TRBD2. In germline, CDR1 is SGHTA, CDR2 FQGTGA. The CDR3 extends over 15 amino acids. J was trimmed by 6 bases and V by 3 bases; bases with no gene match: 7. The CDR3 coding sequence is TGTGCCAGCAGCTTTTTTAGCGGGAGTACGGATACGCAGTATTTT. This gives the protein CASSFFSGSTDTQYF.

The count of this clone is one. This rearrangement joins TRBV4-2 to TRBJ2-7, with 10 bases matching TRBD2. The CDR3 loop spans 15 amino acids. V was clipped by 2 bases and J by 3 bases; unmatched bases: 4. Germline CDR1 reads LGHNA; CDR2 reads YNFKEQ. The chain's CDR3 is CASSQTLAGVYEQYF. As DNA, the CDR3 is TGTGCCAGCAGCCAAACCCTAGCGGGAGTCTACGAGCAGTACTTC.

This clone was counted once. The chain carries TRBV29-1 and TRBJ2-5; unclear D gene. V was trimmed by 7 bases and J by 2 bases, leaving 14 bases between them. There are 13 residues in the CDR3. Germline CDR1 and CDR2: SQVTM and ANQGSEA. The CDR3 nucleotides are TGCAGCGCTGGGATAAGCGAGCAAGAGACCCAGTACTTC. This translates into CSAGISEQETQYF.